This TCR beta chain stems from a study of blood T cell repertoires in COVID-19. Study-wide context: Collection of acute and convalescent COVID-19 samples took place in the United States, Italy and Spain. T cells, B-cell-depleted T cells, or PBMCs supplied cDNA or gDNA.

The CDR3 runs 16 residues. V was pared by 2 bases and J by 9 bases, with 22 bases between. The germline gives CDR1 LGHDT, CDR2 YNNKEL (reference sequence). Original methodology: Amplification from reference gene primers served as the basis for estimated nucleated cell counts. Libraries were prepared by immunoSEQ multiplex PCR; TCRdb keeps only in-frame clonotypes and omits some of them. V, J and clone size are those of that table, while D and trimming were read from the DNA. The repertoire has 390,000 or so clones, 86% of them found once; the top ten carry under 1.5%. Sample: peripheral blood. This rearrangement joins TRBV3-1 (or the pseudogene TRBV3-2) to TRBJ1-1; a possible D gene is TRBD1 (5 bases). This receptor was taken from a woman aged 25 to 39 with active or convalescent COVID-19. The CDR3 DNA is TGTGCCAGCAGCCAAACCGGGACTACATCAAATGTGCAAGCTTTCTTT. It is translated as CASSQTGTTSNVQAFF.